This T cell receptor (beta chain) is from a study of identical twins. General study results and limits: Instead of following the same donors, the conclusions were based on cross-sectional statistical analysis. Low generation probability was overrepresented in out-of-frame alpha sequences shared by twins. Monozygotic twin pairs showed more out-of-frame TCR alpha sharing than models estimated.

Unique molecular identifiers were present on cDNA, and template switching added a universal primer site. TCRdb reprocessed the 5' RACE reads via MiXCR and lists one record per CDR3 protein. Of 1,800,000 or so distinct CDR3 sequences listed, under 35% were seen once; the top ten hold around 0.3%. Points on this clonotype: Its antigen is as yet unknown.

CDR3 length equals 12 residues. Unmatched junction bases numbered 6, after V lost 7 bases and J lost 8 bases. The material sequenced was cord blood. The V and J genes are TRBV12-3 or TRBV12-4 and TRBJ1-2, with 8 bases identical to TRBD1. This TCR came from a newborn girl in good health. The DNA for the CDR3 is TGTGCCAGCAAACGAGGACAGGGAGGCTACACCTTC. This translates into CASKRGQGGYTF.